These T cell receptor beta chains were read from a single sample in a study of control samples from healthy donors and cancer patients. Produced via immunoSEQ multiplex PCR; TCRdb's table is partial and in-frame only. The sample yields around 75,000 clones, over 75% seen once. Sequencing was performed on blood. Receptors were obtained from a man aged 45-65 years in good health. Each CDR3 is given with its conserved first and last residue. A D gene is named only where the DNA matches it firmly. A row's size may be missing; if present it is once, few, many or a size class.

CDR3 DNA,CDR3 protein,D gene,V gene,clone size,J gene
TGTGCCATCAGGGCCCCAGGGAGGAATGGCTACACCTTC,CAIRAPGRNGYTF,NA,TRBV10-3,NA,TRBJ1-2
TGTGCCAGCTACTCGGAGGGCAGAAATCATGAAAAACTGTTTTTT,CASYSEGRNHEKLFF,NA,TRBV28,NA,TRBJ1-4
TGTGCCAGCAGCGTAAATGCAGACAATGAGCAGTTCTTC,CASSVNADNEQFF,NA,TRBV9,NA,TRBJ2-1
TGTGCCAGCAGCGTAGTAATGACCGATAGCAATCAGCCCCAGCATTTT,CASSVVMTDSNQPQHF,NA,TRBV9,few,TRBJ1-5
TGTGCCAGTAGTATAAGGGATGGAGCGGGACTGGAGACCCAGTACTTC,CASSIRDGAGLETQYF,TRBD2,TRBV19,NA,TRBJ2-5
TGTGCCAGCAGCGAGGGGACGGCAGGGAAAGAGACCCAGTACTTC,CASSEGTAGKETQYF,NA,TRBV9,NA,TRBJ2-5
TGTGCCAGCCGCGGGGGGGCCTACGAGCAGTACTTC,CASRGGAYEQYF,TRBD2,TRBV3-1/TRBV3-2,NA,TRBJ2-7
TGTGCCAGCAGCTTCGCGCGGAACTATGGCTACACCTTC,CASSFARNYGYTF,NA,TRBV7-9,NA,TRBJ1-2
TGTGCCAGTAGTATAGACGGGACAGGCGCCTACGAGCAGTACTTC,CASSIDGTGAYEQYF,TRBD1,TRBV19,NA,TRBJ2-7
TGTGCCAGCAGCCTTAAAGAGACCCAGTACTTC,CASSLKETQYF,NA,TRBV2,NA,TRBJ2-5
TGCAGCGTTGCGCGGCAGCTATACGAGCAGTACTTC,CSVARQLYEQYF,NA,TRBV29-1,NA,TRBJ2-7
TGCAGCGCCCAGACGTCGGGCCCGAACACTGAAGCTTTCTTT,CSAQTSGPNTEAFF,NA,TRBV29-1,NA,TRBJ1-1
TGTGCCAGTAGTACATCCGGGACAGCCTATGGCTACACCTTC,CASSTSGTAYGYTF,TRBD1,TRBV19,NA,TRBJ1-2
TGTGCCACCAGCCCCGGAGGCGGGAGGGCCACCGATACGCAGTATTTT,CATSPGGGRATDTQYF,TRBD2,TRBV15,NA,TRBJ2-3
TGTGCCATCAGTGAGGGACAGAGTAATGAAAAACTGTTTTTT,CAISEGQSNEKLFF,NA,TRBV10-3,once,TRBJ1-4